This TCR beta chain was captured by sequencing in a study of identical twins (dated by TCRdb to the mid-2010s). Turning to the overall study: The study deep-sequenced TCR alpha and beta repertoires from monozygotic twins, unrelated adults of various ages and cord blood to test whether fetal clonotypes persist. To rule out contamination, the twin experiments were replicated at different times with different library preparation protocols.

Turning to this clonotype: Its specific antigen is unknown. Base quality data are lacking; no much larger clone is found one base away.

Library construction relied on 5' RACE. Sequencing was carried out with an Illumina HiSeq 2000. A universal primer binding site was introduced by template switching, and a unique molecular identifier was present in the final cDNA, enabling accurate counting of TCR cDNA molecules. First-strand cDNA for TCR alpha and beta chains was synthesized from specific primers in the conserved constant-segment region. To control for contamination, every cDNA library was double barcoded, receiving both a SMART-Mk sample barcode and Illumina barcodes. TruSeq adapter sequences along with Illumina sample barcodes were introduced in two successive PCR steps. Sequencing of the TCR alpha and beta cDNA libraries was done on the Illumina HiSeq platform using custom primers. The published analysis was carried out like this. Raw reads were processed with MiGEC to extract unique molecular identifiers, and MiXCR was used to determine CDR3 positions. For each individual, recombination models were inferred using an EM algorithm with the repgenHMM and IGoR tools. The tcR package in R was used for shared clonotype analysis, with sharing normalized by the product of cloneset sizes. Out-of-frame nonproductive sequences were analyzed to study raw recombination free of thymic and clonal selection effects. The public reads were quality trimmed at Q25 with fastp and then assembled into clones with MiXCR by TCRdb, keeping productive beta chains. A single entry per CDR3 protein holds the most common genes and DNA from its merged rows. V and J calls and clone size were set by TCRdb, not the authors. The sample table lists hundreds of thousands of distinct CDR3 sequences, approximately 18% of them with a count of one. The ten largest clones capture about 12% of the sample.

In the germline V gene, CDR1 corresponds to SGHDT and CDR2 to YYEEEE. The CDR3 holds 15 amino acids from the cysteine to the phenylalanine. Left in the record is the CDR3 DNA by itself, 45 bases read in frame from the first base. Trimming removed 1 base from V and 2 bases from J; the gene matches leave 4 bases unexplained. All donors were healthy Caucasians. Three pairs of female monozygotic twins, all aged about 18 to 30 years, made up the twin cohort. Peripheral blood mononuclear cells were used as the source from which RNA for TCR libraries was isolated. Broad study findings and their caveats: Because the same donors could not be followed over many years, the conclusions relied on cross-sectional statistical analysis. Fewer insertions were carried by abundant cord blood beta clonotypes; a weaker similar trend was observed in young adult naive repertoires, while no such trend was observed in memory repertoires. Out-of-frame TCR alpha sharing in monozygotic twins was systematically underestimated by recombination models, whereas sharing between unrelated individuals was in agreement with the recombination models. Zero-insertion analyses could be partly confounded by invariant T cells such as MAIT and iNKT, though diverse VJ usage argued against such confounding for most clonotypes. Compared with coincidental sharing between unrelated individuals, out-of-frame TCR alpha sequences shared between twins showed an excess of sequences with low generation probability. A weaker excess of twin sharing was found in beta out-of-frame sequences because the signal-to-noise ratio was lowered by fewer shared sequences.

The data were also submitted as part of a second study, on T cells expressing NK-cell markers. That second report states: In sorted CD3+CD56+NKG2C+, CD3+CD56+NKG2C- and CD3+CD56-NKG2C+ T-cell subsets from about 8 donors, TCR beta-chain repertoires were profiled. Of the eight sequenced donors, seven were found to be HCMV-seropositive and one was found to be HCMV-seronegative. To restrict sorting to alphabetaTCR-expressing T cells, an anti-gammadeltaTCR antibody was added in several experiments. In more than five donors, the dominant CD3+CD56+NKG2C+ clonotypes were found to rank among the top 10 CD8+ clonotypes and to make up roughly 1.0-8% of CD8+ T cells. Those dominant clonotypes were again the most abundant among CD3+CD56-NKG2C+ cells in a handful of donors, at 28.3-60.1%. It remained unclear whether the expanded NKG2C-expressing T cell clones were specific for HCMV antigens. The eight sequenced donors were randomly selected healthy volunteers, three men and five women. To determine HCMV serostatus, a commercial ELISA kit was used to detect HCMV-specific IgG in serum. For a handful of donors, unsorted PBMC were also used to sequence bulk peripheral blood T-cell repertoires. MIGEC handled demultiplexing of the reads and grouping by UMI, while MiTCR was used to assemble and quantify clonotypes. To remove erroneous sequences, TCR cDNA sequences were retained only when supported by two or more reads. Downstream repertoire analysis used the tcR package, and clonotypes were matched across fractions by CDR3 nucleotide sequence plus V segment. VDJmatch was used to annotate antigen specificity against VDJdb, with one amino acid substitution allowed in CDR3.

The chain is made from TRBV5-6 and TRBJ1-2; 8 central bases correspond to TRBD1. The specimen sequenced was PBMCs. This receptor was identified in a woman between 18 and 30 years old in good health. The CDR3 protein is CASSLKGTGNYGYTF. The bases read TGTGCCAGCAGCTTGAAAGGGACAGGAAACTATGGCTACACCTTC.